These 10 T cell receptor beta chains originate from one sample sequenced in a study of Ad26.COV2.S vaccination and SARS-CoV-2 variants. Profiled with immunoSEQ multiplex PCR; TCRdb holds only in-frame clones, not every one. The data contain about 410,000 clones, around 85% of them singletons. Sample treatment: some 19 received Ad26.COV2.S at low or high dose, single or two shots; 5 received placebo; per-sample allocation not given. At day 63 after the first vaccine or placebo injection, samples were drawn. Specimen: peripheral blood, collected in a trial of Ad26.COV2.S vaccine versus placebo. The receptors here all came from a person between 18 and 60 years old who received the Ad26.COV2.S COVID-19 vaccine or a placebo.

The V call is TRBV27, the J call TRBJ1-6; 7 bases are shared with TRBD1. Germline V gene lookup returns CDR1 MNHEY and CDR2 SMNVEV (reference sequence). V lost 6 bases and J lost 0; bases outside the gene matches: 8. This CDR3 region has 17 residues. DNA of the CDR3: TGTGCCAGCAGCTTCCGACAGGGTTACTCCTATAATTCACCCCTCCACTTT. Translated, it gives CASSFRQGYSYNSPLHF.

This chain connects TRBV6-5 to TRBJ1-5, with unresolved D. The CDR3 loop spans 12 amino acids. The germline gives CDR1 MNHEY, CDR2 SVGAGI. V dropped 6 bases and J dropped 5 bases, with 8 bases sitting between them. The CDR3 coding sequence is TGTGCCAGCAGGGCGGGCGATCAGCCCCAGCATTTT. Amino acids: CASRAGDQPQHF.

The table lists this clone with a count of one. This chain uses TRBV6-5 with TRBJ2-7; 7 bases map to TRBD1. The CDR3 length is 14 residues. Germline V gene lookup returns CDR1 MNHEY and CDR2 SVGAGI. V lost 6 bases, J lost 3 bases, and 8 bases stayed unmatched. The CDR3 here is CASRGTALDYEQYF. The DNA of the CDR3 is TGTGCCAGCAGGGGGACAGCGTTAGACTACGAGCAGTACTTC.

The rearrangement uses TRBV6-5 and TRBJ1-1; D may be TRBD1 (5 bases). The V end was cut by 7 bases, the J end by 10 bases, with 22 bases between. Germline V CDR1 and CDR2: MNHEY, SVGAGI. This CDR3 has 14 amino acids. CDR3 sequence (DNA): TGTGCCAGCACCGTGTCCGAAAAGGGGAGTAGAGCTTTCTTT. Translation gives CASTVSEKGSRAFF.

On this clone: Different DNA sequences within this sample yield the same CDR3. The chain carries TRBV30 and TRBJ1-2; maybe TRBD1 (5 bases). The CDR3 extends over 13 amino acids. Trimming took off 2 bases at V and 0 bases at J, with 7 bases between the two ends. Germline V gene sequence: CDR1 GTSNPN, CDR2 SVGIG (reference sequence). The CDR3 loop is CAWSSGPNYGYTF. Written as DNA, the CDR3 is TGTGCCTGGAGTTCGGGACCTAACTATGGCTACACCTTC.

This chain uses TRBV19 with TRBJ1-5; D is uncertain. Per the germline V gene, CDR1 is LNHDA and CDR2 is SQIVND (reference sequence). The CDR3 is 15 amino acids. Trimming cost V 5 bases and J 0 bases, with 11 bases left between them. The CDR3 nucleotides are TGTGCCAGTAGTCTATGGGTTAATAGCAATCAGCCCCAGCATTTT. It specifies CASSLWVNSNQPQHF.

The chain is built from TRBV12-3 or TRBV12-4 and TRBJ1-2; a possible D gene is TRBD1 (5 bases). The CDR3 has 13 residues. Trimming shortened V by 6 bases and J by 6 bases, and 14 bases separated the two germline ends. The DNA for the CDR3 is TGTGCCAGCAGCATCAGGGAATCCGATGGCTACACCTTC. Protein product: CASSIRESDGYTF.

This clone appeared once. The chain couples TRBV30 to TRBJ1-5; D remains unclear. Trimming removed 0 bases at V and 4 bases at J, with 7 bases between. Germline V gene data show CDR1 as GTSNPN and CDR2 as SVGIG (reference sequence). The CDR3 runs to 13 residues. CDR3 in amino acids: CAWSVERNQPQHF. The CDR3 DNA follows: TGTGCCTGGAGTGTCGAGAGAAATCAGCCCCAGCATTTT.

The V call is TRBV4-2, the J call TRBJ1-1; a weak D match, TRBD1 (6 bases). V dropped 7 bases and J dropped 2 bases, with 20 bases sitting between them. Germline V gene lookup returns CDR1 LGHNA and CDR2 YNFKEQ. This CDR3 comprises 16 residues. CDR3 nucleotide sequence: TGTGCCAGCACCCCAGGGGAAGGGGAAGAAAACACTGAAGCTTTCTTT. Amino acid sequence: CASTPGEGEENTEAFF.

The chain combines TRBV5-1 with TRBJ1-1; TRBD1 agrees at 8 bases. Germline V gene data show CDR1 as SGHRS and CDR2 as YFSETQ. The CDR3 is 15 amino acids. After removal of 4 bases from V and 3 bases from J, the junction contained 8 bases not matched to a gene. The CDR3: CASSIQGARDTEAFF. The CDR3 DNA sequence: TGCGCCAGCAGCATTCAGGGGGCGCGGGACACTGAAGCTTTCTTT.